These 32 T cell receptor beta chains came from one sample sequenced in a study of T cell responses to AZD1222 COVID-19 vaccine. Generated by immunoSEQ multiplex PCR, the TCRdb table keeps only in-frame clones and is missing some. This sample yields 100,000 to 140,000 clones, of which about 89% are seen a single time; around 6.7% belongs to the top ten. Here the sequenced sample was peripheral blood, taken on day 0 of AZD1222 vaccination. These receptors were collected from an adult in good health.

The chain couples TRBV27 to TRBJ1-4; tentative D call: TRBD1 (5 bases). The CDR3 is made up of 13 amino acids. The V and J ends lost 3 bases and 8 bases respectively, with 10 bases between them. Per germline, CDR1 MNHEY and CDR2 SMNVEV (reference sequence). CDR3 protein: CASSFGGEEKLFF. In DNA, the CDR3 is TGTGCCAGCAGTTTTGGGGGAGAAGAAAAACTGTTTTTT.

The CDR3 bases are TGTGCCAGCCAGGGCGGGGCTATTAGCTCCTACGAGCAGTACTTC. This translates into CASQGGAISSYEQYF. The rearrangement links TRBV28 to TRBJ2-7; the D gene is possibly TRBD2 (6 bases). The V end lost 8 bases, the J end lost 0 bases, and 17 bases lay between the germline ends. Germline V gene lookup returns CDR1 MDHEN and CDR2 SYDVKM. The CDR3 is 15 amino acids.

This chain links TRBV9 with TRBJ1-5; 9 nucleotides align to TRBD1. The CDR3 runs 15 residues. The germline V gene encodes CDR1 SGDLS and CDR2 YYNGEE. The V gene end was trimmed by 0 bases and the J gene end by 6 bases; junction bases not matched to a gene: 4. The CDR3 region has the DNA TGTGCCAGCAGCGTAGATGGGACAGGGTCTCAGCCCCAGCATTTT. Protein product: CASSVDGTGSQPQHF.

This clone was seen more than once but under ten times. The DNA for the CDR3 is TGTGCCAGCTGCGGACAGCCGAACACTGAAGCTTTCTTT. It encodes CASCGQPNTEAFF. This chain uses TRBV2 with TRBJ1-1, with D possibly TRBD1 on 6 matching bases. The germline V gene encodes CDR1 SNHLY and CDR2 FYNNEI. V was pared by 8 bases and J by 1 base, with 11 bases between. This CDR3 has 13 residues.

The V gene is TRBV6-5, the J gene TRBJ2-7; 10 nucleotides line up with TRBD2. V was pared by 2 bases and J by 4 bases, with 5 bases of the junction left unmatched. CDR1 is MNHEY, CDR2 SVGAGI, per germline. This CDR3 is built from 15 residues. Here the CDR3 reads CASSYRPSGRYEQYF. In DNA form, the CDR3 reads TGTGCCAGCAGTTACCGACCTAGCGGGAGATACGAGCAGTACTTC.

The chain joins TRBV30 to TRBJ1-5, with D uncertain. V lost 0 bases, J lost 2 bases, and 14 bases lay in between. The germline V gene encodes CDR1 GTSNPN and CDR2 SVGIG (reference sequence). The CDR3 runs 16 residues. CDR3 coding DNA: TGTGCCTGGAGTGTACGTCTAGGGTCAGGCAATCAGCCCCAGCATTTT. Translating gives CAWSVRLGSGNQPQHF.

The rearrangement uses TRBV5-1 and TRBJ2-3; D not certain. V lost 0 bases and J lost 0, with 8 bases in between. The germline V gene has CDR1 SGHRS and CDR2 YFSETQ. The CDR3 contains 15 residues. The CDR3 sequence: CASSLGQRSTDTQYF. CDR3 DNA: TGCGCCAGCAGCTTGGGTCAGAGGAGCACAGATACGCAGTATTTT.

This clone appeared a single time. This chain links TRBV28 with TRBJ1-5, with D perhaps TRBD1 (5 bases). This CDR3 is built from 14 residues. Germline V lookup: CDR1 MDHEN, CDR2 SYDVKM. V lost 1 base and J 6 bases, leaving 10 bases between the germline ends. CDR3 sequence reads: CASSLFSGGQPQHF. The CDR3 DNA reads TGTGCCAGCAGTTTATTCTCCGGGGGTCAGCCCCAGCATTTT.

The CDR3 loop is CASSLVRETQYF. In DNA, the CDR3 is TGCGCCAGCAGCTTGGTGAGGGAGACCCAGTACTTC. V gene TRBV5-1 combines with J gene TRBJ2-5, with unresolved D. This CDR3 region has 12 residues. Germline assignment: CDR1 SGHRS and CDR2 YFSETQ. The V end was cut by 0 bases, the J end by 5 bases, with 5 bases between.

The V gene is TRBV5-4, the J gene TRBJ1-4; D gene ambiguous. The germline V gene encodes CDR1 SGHNT and CDR2 YYREEE (reference sequence). The CDR3 has 15 residues. V was shortened by 0 bases and J by 0 bases, with 6 bases between the two germline ends. The CDR3 DNA follows: TGTGCCAGCAGCTTGGACAGCTCAACTAATGAAAAACTGTTTTTT. Translated: CASSLDSSTNEKLFF. Full variable domain (outside the CDR3, taken from reference TRBV5-4 and TRBJ1-4): ETGVTQSPTHLIKTRGQQVTLRCSSQSGHNTVSWYQQALGQGPQFIFQYYREEENGRGNFPPRFSGLQFPNYSSELNVNALELDDSALYLCASSLDSSTNEKLFFGSGTQLSVL.

The V gene is TRBV7-6, the J gene TRBJ1-5; weak D call: TRBD1 (5 bases). The CDR3 length is 15 residues. V was shortened by 2 bases and J by 2 bases, with 10 bases between the two germline ends. Germline V gene sequence: CDR1 SGHVS, CDR2 FNYEAQ. In DNA, the CDR3 is TGTGCCAGCAGCTTAAAACCGGGGGGCAATCAGCCCCAGCATTTT. Protein sequence: CASSLKPGGNQPQHF.

The chain employs TRBV30 and TRBJ2-7; 11 bases are a match to TRBD2. With V trimmed by 1 base and J by 4 bases, 9 bases remained unmatched. The CDR3 has 16 residues. CDR1 is GTSNPN and CDR2 is SVGIG in the germline V gene (reference sequence). CDR3 sequence reads: CAWSAGYGTSGYEQYF. The CDR3 bases are TGTGCCTGGAGTGCAGGATACGGGACTAGCGGTTACGAGCAGTACTTC.

The chain employs TRBV29-1 and TRBJ2-5, with 15 positions matching TRBD2. The CDR3 totals 16 residues. V lost 4 bases to trimming and J lost 4 bases; unmatched junction nucleotides: 7. In germline, CDR1 is SQVTM, CDR2 ANQGSEA. The CDR3 loop is CSVARTSGRVVETQYF. The CDR3 DNA sequence: TGCAGCGTTGCCCGGACTAGCGGGAGGGTAGTAGAGACCCAGTACTTC. Based on the CDR3 plus reference TRBV29-1 and TRBJ2-5, the full variable domain is SAVISQKPSRDICQRGTSLTIQCQVDSQVTMMFWYRQQPGQSLTLIATANQGSEATYESGFVIDKFPISRPNLTFSTLTVSNMSPEDSSIYLCSVARTSGRVVETQYFGPGTRLLVL.

CDR3 in amino acids: CATSDVWKETQYF. CDR3 in DNA: TGTGCCACCAGTGATGTCTGGAAAGAGACCCAGTACTTC. V and J are TRBV24-1 and TRBJ2-5; D gene unclear. The length of the CDR3 is 13 residues. V was cut by 3 bases and J by 3 bases, with 7 bases left in between. Germline V gene sequence: CDR1 KGHDR, CDR2 SFDVKD.

The chain recombines TRBV28 with TRBJ2-7, with D perhaps TRBD2 (5 bases). Trimming left V 8 bases short and J 2 bases short, with 13 bases between. The CDR3 sequence is 13 residues long. In germline, CDR1 is MDHEN, CDR2 SYDVKM. CDR3 DNA sequence: TGTGCCAGCGGACTTAGGACTCCCTACGAGCAGTACTTC. This translates into CASGLRTPYEQYF.

This clone is a singleton in its sample. J is TRBJ1-5 and V is TRBV5-1, with D maybe TRBD1 (5 bases). From germline, CDR1 is SGHRS and CDR2 YFSETQ. With 0 bases removed from V and 6 bases from J, the gap between germline ends came to 13 bases. The CDR3 totals 15 residues. CDR3 nucleotide sequence: TGCGCCAGCAGCTTGGGGGGAGACAGTGCTCAGCCCCAGCATTTT. It encodes CASSLGGDSAQPQHF. The complete variable domain, with remaining parts taken from reference TRBV5-1 and TRBJ1-5, reads KAGVTQTPRYLIKTRGQQVTLSCSPISGHRSVSWYQQTPGQGLQFLFEYFSETQRNKGNFPGRFSGRQFSNSRSEMNVSTLELGDSALYLCASSLGGDSAQPQHFGDGTRLSIL.

This clone appeared a single time. V is TRBV10-1 and J is TRBJ2-6; the D is unclear. The CDR3 length is 16 residues. V dropped 10 bases and J dropped 0 bases, with 16 bases sitting between them. Germline CDR1 and CDR2: WNHNN and SYGVQD (reference sequence). The CDR3 spells CATRLTANSGANVLTF. DNA for the CDR3: TGCGCCACAAGATTGACGGCCAACTCTGGGGCCAACGTCCTGACTTTC.

The genes are TRBV3-1 (or the pseudogene TRBV3-2) and TRBJ1-3; the D gene is possibly TRBD1 (6 bases). CDR1 is LGHDT, CDR2 YNNKEL, per germline (reference sequence). Trimming stripped 0 bases from V and 9 bases from J, with 6 bases between. The length of the CDR3 is 12 residues. CDR3 amino acids: CASSQEGGTIYF. In nucleotides, the CDR3 is TGTGCCAGCAGCCAAGAAGGGGGCACCATATATTTT.

The CDR3 nucleotides are TGTGCCAGTAGTATCGGACAAGGCCAGGAGAAACTGTTTTTT. Its protein is CASSIGQGQEKLFF. The chain links TRBV19 to TRBJ1-4, with a weak D call TRBD1 (5 bases). This CDR3 contains 14 residues. Germline CDR1 LNHDA, CDR2 SQIVND (reference sequence). V gave up 3 bases and J gave up 11 bases, with 16 bases separating them.

The rearrangement links TRBV28 to TRBJ2-7, with unresolved D. Germline V gene lookup returns CDR1 MDHEN and CDR2 SYDVKM. V was clipped by 8 bases and J by 3 bases, with 17 bases between them. There are 14 residues in the CDR3. The CDR3 DNA reads as TGTGCCAGCCCCCCGGCCGGGTTCAGCTACGAGCAGTACTTC. Translated: CASPPAGFSYEQYF.

The rearrangement uses TRBV9 and TRBJ2-1; 9 positions agree with TRBD2. Germline lookup yields CDR1 SGDLS and CDR2 YYNGEE. The CDR3 loop spans 15 amino acids. The junction had 2 bases not matched to a gene; V was cut back by 3 bases and J by 1 base. The CDR3 nucleotides are TGTGCCAGCAGCGATAGCGGGAGTTCCTACAATGAGCAGTTCTTC. As protein: CASSDSGSSYNEQFF.

The chain employs TRBV7-3 and TRBJ2-2; D perhaps matches TRBD1 (5 bases). This CDR3 contains 14 residues. V lost 4 bases and J lost 3, with 9 bases in between. The germline CDR1 and CDR2 sequences are SGHTA and FQGTGA. The CDR3 coding sequence is TGTGCCAGCAGCTCCCAGGGTGACACCGGGGAGCTGTTTTTT. It codes for CASSSQGDTGELFF.

The rearrangement links TRBV6-2 or TRBV6-3 to TRBJ2-7; no reliable D call. V lost 0 bases and J lost 7, with 10 bases in between. This CDR3 spans 13 amino acids. CDR1 is MNHEY, CDR2 SVGEGT, per germline. The CDR3 spells CASSYSTGVEQYF. The CDR3 nucleotides are TGTGCCAGCAGTTACTCGACTGGAGTGGAGCAGTACTTC.

V usage is TRBV27 and J usage is TRBJ2-7; the D gene is possibly TRBD2 (5 bases). The germline V gene encodes CDR1 MNHEY and CDR2 SMNVEV (reference sequence). This CDR3 has 15 residues. Trimming took off 2 bases at V and 1 base at J, with 12 bases between the two ends. The CDR3 reads CASSLQPGSSYEQYF. The DNA of the CDR3 is TGTGCCAGCAGTTTACAACCGGGAAGTTCCTACGAGCAGTACTTC.

The rearrangement links TRBV7-2 to TRBJ2-5; D may match TRBD1 or TRBD2 (5 bases each). This CDR3 region has 15 residues. The V end was cut by 2 bases, the J end by 0 bases, with 10 bases between. The germline V gene has CDR1 SGHTA and CDR2 FQGNSA. The CDR3 reads CASSLNPGHQETQYF. CDR3 coding DNA: TGTGCCAGCAGCTTAAATCCGGGGCACCAAGAGACCCAGTACTTC.

This clone was seen only a few times. CDR3 nucleotides: TGTGCCAGCAGCCCCCGGGACAGGGGGCCCTACGAGCAGTACTTC. Its translation is CASSPRDRGPYEQYF. This rearrangement joins TRBV14 to TRBJ2-7, with 12 bases fitting TRBD1. Germline V CDR1 and CDR2: SGHDN, FVKESK. V was pared by 4 bases and J by 2 bases, with 3 bases of the junction left unmatched. This CDR3 has 15 residues. Looking up the rest from reference TRBV14 and TRBJ2-7 gives the full variable domain: EAGVTQFPSHSVIEKGQTVTLRCDPISGHDNLYWYRRVMGKEIKFLLHFVKESKQDESGMPNNRFLAERTGGTYSTLKVQPAELEDSGVYFCASSPRDRGPYEQYFGPGTRLTVT.

The chain combines TRBV18 with TRBJ1-4; D remains unclear. The CDR3 contains 16 residues. Trimming stripped 6 bases from V and 7 bases from J, with 21 bases between. The V gene's germline CDR1 is KGHSH and CDR2 LQKENI. CDR3 sequence reads: CASSPRSPRNGEKLFF. The CDR3 DNA reads TGTGCCAGCTCCCCCAGATCCCCCCGTAACGGTGAAAAACTGTTTTTT.

The V gene is TRBV7-9, the J gene TRBJ2-5, with D unclear. There are 15 residues in the CDR3. Germline-derived CDR1 and CDR2 are SEHNR and FQNEAQ (reference sequence). The V gene lost 1 base and the J gene lost 1 base, with 10 bases spanning the gap. The CDR3 DNA reads as TGTGCCAGCAGCTTAGAGGCGCCGATCCAAGAGACCCAGTACTTC. Protein sequence: CASSLEAPIQETQYF.

The V gene is TRBV6-5, the J gene TRBJ2-7, with a weak D call TRBD2 (5 bases). The CDR3 is 12 residues long. The germline CDR1 and CDR2 sequences are MNHEY and SVGAGI. V was pared by 6 bases and J by 4 bases, with 10 bases between. The CDR3, as DNA: TGTGCCAGCAGCCCCTCGGGGTACGAGCAGTACTTC. As protein: CASSPSGYEQYF.

CDR3: CASSRDRPSSGANVLTF. CDR3 nucleotides: TGTGCCAGCAGCCGGGACAGGCCTAGCTCTGGGGCCAACGTCCTGACTTTC. V is TRBV7-2 and J is TRBJ2-6; 8 bases align to TRBD1. The length of the CDR3 is 17 residues. Germline V gene lookup returns CDR1 SGHTA and CDR2 FQGNSA. Trimming cost V 5 bases and J 0 bases; bases outside gene matches: 6.

This chain uses TRBV28 with TRBJ1-2; D may be TRBD1 (5 bases). V lost 6 bases, J lost 8 bases, and 13 bases lay in between. In germline, CDR1 is MDHEN, CDR2 SYDVKM. The CDR3 is made up of 12 amino acids. CDR3: CASRPTVVGYTF. The CDR3 DNA follows: TGTGCCAGCAGGCCGACAGTAGTCGGCTACACCTTC.

The chain has TRBV5-1 and TRBJ2-1; 7 bases agree with TRBD1. This CDR3 has 15 amino acids. In germline, CDR1 is SGHRS, CDR2 YFSETQ. V dropped 2 bases and J dropped 3; count of bases not matched to a gene: 5. The CDR3 nucleotides are TGCGCCAGCAGCTTCTCCGGGACAGACTACAATGAGCAGTTCTTC. The encoded protein is CASSFSGTDYNEQFF. Full variable domain (rest looked up from reference TRBV5-1 and TRBJ2-1): KAGVTQTPRYLIKTRGQQVTLSCSPISGHRSVSWYQQTPGQGLQFLFEYFSETQRNKGNFPGRFSGRQFSNSRSEMNVSTLELGDSALYLCASSFSGTDYNEQFFGPGTRLTVL.